This T cell receptor (beta chain) was sequenced during a study of human T cells and chemical hapten exposure. At the level of the study: Patients got weekly scalp diphenylcyclopropenone doses over the roughly 24-week study.

Study observations and caveats: TCRs exceeding a frequency of 1 in 1000 stayed unchanged under DPC sensitization. Correlating positively with patch test score were the PT1 expanded TCR counts.

MiXCR was run by TCRdb on the RACE reads, yielding one entry per CDR3 protein. The sample shows almost 40,000 distinct CDR3 sequences, approximately 7.6% of them seen only once. Time point noted: pre-sensitization, week 0. Treatment specified: therapeutic diphenylcyclopropenone sensitization with weekly scalp DPC. Total RNA came from unfractionated whole blood. This clonotype was picked up many times. What it recognizes is unknown. V lost 1 base to trimming and J lost 5 bases; unmatched junction nucleotides: 4. CDR1 is SGHDT and CDR2 is YYEEEE in the germline V gene. The CDR3 is 15 amino acids. This chain connects TRBV5-6 to TRBJ1-5; 9 bases fit TRBD1. Source: whole blood, taken in connection with sensitization to the hapten diphenylcyclopropenone (DPC). The receptor was isolated from a woman in her fifties or sixties with alopecia areata. Some clones in this sample may be carry-over from other donors' samples. The DNA of the CDR3 is TGTGCCAGCAGCTTGTTGGGACAGGGCCATCAGCCCCAGCATTTT. Translation gives CASSLLGQGHQPQHF.